This T cell receptor beta chain was sequenced during a study of blood T cell repertoires in COVID-19. About the research overall: Samples taken during acute and convalescent COVID-19 were collected in the United States, Italy and Spain.

As handled by the study authors: Nucleated cell counts were estimated from reference gene primer amplification. Assay: immunoSEQ multiplex PCR; the TCRdb copy retains only in-frame clones and omits some. The V and J calls and clone size come from that table; D and trimming were worked out from the DNA. The sample has about 190,000 clones, around 79% seen once. This receptor was taken from a woman in her forties or fifties with acute or convalescent COVID-19. The sample taken for sequencing was peripheral blood.

CDR3 coding DNA: TGTGCCACCAGCAGAGATTGGGGGGGACTAGCGGGAGGTGGCGAGCAGTACTTC. Amino acids: CATSRDWGGLAGGGEQYF. The V gene is TRBV15, the J gene TRBJ2-7; TRBD2 agrees at 15 bases. This CDR3 is 18 amino acids long. Looked up from germline, CDR1 is LNHNV and CDR2 is YYDKDF (reference sequence). J gave up 6 bases and V 0 bases, and 9 bases lay outside the gene matches. Combining the CDR3 with reference TRBV15 and TRBJ2-7 gives the whole variable domain DAMVIQNPRYQVTQFGKPVTLSCSQTLNHNVMYWYQQKSSQAPKLLFHYYDKDFNNEADTPDNFQSRRPNTSFCFLDIRSPGLGDTAMYLCATSRDWGGLAGGGEQYFGPGTRLTVT.